This T cell receptor (beta chain) comes out of a study of glioma-infiltrating T cells after dendritic cell vaccination. Study overall: Dendritic cell vaccination trial patients had either newly diagnosed or recurrent glioblastoma.

The primer mix had 60 V beta and 13 J beta primers. Here immunoSEQ multiplex PCR was the method, and the copy in TCRdb shows in-frame clones only, minus some. In the table there are about 82,000 clones, over 85% of which are singletons. In its sample, this clone ranks as medium-sized. V lost 6 bases, J lost 11 bases, and 16 bases lay in between. The CDR3 length is 12 residues. Germline values: CDR1 SNHLY, CDR2 FYNNEI. The source of this sequence is a human donor with glioblastoma. Here the sequenced sample was blood, taken before dendritic cell vaccination. The rearrangement links TRBV2 to TRBJ1-1; unclear D gene. CDR3 sequence reads: CASRADSDPAFF. CDR3 nucleotide sequence: TGTGCCAGCAGAGCTGACTCCGACCCGGCTTTCTTT.